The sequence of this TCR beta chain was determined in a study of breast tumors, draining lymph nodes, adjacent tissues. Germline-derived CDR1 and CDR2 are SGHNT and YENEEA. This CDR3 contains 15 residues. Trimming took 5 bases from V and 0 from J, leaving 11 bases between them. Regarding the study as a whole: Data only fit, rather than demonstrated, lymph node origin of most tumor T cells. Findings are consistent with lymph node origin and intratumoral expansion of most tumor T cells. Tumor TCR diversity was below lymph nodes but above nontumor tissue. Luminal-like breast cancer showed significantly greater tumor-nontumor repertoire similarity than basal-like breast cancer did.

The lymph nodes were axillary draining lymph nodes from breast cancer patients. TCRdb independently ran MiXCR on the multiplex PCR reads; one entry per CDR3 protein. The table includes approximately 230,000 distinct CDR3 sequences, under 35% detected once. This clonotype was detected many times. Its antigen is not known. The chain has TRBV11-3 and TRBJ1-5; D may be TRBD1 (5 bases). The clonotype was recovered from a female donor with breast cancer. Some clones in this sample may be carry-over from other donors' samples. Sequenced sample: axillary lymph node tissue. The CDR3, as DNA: TGTGCCAGCAGCGGGGGTCACAATAGCAATCAGCCCCAGCATTTT. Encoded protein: CASSGGHNSNQPQHF.